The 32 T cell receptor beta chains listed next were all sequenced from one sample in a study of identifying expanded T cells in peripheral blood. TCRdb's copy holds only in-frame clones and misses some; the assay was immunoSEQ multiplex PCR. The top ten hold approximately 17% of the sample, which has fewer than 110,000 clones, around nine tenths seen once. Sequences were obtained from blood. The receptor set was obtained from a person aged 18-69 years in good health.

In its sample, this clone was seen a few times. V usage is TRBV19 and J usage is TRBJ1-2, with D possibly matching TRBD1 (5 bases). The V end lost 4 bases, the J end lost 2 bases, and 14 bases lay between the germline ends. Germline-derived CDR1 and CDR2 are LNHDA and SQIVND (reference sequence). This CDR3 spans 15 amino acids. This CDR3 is CASSTLQGSNYGYTF. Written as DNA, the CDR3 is TGTGCCAGTAGTACCTTGCAGGGCTCGAACTATGGCTACACCTTC.

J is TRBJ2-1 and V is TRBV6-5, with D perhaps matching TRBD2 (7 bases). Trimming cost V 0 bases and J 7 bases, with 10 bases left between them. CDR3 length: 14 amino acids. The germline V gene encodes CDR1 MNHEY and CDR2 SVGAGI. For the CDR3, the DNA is TGTGCCAGCAGTTACTCGGGGGGGCCTAATGAGCAGTTCTTC. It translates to CASSYSGGPNEQFF.

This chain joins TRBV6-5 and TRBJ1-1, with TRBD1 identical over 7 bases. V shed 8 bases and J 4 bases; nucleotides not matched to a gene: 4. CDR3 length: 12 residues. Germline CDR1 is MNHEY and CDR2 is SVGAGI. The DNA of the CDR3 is TGTGCCAGCGGGAACAGGGGCACTGAAGCTTTCTTT. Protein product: CASGNRGTEAFF.

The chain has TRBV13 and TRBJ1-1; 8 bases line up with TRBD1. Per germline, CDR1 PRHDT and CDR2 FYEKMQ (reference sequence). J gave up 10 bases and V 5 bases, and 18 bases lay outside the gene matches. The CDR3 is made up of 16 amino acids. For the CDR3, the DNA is TGTGCCAGCAGCCCCAGGGGGCGACAGGGGCGAGCAGCAGCTTTCTTT. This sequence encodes CASSPRGRQGRAAAFF.

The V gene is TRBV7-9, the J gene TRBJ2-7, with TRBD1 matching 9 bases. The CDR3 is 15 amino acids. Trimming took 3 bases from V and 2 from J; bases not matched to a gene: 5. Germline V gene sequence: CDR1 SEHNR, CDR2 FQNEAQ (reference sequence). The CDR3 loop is CASSFPDRGPYEQYF. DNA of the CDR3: TGTGCCAGCAGCTTTCCGGACAGGGGACCCTACGAGCAGTACTTC.

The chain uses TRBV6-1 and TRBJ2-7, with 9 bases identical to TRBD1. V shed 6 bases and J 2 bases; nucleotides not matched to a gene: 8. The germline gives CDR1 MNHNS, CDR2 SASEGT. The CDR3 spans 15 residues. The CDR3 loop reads CASRFSRDRAYEQYF. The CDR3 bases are TGTGCCAGCAGATTTTCACGGGACAGGGCCTACGAGCAGTACTTC.

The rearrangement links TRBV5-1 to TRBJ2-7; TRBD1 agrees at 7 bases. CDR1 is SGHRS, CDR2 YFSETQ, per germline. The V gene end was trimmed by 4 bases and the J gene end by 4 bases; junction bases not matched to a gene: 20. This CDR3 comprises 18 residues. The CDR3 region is CASSTSSAGGLLGYEQYF. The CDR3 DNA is TGCGCCAGCAGCACAAGCTCGGCAGGGGGATTGCTTGGGTACGAGCAGTACTTC. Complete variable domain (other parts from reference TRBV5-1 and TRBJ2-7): KAGVTQTPRYLIKTRGQQVTLSCSPISGHRSVSWYQQTPGQGLQFLFEYFSETQRNKGNFPGRFSGRQFSNSRSEMNVSTLELGDSALYLCASSTSSAGGLLGYEQYFGPGTRLTVT.

The CDR3 DNA reads as TGTGCCACCTCGCCCAGGGACAGCCGCGAACAGGGGGAGCTGTTTTTT. As protein: CATSPRDSREQGELFF. The chain uses TRBV7-9 and TRBJ2-2; TRBD1 agrees at 7 bases. The CDR3 loop spans 16 amino acids. Germline V gene data show CDR1 as SEHNR and CDR2 as FQNEAQ (reference sequence). Trimming removed 10 bases from V and 8 bases from J; junction bases left unmatched: 19.

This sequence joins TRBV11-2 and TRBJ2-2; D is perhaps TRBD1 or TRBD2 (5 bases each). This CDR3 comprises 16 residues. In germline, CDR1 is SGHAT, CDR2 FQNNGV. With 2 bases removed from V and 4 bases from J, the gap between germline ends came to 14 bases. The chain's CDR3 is CASSLWGSTATGELFF. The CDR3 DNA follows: TGTGCCAGCAGCTTATGGGGGAGTACTGCCACCGGGGAGCTGTTTTTT. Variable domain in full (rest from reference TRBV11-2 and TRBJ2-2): EAGVAQSPRYKIIEKRQSVAFWCNPISGHATLYWYQQILGQGPKLLIQFQNNGVVDDSQLPKDRFSAERLKGVDSTLKIQPAKLEDSAVYLCASSLWGSTATGELFFGEGSRLTVL.

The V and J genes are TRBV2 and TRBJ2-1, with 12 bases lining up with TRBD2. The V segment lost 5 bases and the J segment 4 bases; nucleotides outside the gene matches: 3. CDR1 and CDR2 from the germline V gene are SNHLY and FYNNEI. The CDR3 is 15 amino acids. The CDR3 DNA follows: TGTGCCAGCAGTCTAGCGGGGGGGATTTACAATGAGCAGTTCTTC. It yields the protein CASSLAGGIYNEQFF.

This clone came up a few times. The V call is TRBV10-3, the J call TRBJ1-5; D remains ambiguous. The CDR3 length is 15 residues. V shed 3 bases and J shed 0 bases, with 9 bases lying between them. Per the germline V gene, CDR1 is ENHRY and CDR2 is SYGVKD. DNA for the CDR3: TGTGCCATCAGTGACGAGATACGTAGCAATCAGCCCCAGCATTTT. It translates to CAISDEIRSNQPQHF.

Written as DNA, the CDR3 is TGTGCCACCTACTCTGGAAACACCATATATTTT. This codes for CATYSGNTIYF. The chain uses TRBV10-3 and TRBJ1-3, with D unclear. The CDR3 consists of 11 residues. Trimming shortened V by 10 bases and J by 0 bases, and 4 bases separated the two germline ends. Germline V gene sequence: CDR1 ENHRY, CDR2 SYGVKD.

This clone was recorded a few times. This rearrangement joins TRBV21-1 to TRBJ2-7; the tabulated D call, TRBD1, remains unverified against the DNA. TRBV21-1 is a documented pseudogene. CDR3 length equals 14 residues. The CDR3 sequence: CASSITGAAYEQYF. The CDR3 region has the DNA TGTGCCAGCAGCATTACAGGGGCCGCTTACGAGCAGTACTTC.

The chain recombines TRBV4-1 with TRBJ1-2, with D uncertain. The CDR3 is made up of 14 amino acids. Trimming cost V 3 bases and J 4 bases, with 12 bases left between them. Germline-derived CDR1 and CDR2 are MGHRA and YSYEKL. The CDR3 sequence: CASSQVGSPYGYTF. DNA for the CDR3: TGCGCCAGCAGCCAGGTCGGCAGCCCCTATGGCTACACCTTC.

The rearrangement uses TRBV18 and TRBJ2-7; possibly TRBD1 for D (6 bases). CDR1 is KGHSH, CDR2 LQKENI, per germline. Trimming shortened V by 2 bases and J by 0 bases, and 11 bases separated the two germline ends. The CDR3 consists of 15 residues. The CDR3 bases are TGTGCCAGCTCACCAGTACAGGGTTCCTCCTACGAGCAGTACTTC. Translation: CASSPVQGSSYEQYF.

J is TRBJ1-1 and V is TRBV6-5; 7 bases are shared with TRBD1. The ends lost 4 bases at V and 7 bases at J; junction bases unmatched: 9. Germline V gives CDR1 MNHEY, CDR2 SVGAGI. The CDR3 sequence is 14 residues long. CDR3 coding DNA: TGTGCCAGCAGTTCTCAAGGGGGCTGGGGTGAAGCTTTCTTT. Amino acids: CASSSQGGWGEAFF.

Here the CDR3 reads CASSPRGQRGSYEQYF. In DNA form, the CDR3 reads TGTGCCAGCAGCCCTAGGGGACAGAGGGGCTCCTACGAGCAGTACTTC. This sequence joins TRBV7-2 and TRBJ2-7; 7 nucleotides agree with TRBD1. CDR3 size: 16 residues. The V gene's germline CDR1 is SGHTA and CDR2 FQGNSA. Losses at the gene ends were 5 bases for V and 0 bases for J; bases not matched to a gene: 10.

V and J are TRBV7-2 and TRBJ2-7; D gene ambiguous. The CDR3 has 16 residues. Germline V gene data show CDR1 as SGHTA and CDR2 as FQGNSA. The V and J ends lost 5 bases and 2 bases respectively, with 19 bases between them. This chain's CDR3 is CASSPKVGLGPYEQYF. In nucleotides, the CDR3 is TGTGCCAGCAGCCCTAAGGTGGGGTTAGGGCCCTACGAGCAGTACTTC.

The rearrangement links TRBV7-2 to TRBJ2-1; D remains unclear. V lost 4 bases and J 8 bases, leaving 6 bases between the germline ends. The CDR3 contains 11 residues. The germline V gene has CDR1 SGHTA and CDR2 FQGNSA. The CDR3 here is CASSSVYEQFF. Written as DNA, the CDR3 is TGTGCCAGCAGCTCCGTTTATGAGCAGTTCTTC.

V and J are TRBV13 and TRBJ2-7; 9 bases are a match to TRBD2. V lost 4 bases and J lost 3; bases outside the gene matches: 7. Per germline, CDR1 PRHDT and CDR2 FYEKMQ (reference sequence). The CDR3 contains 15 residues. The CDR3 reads CASSSGTSWGYEQYF. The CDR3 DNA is TGTGCCAGCAGCTCCGGGACTAGCTGGGGCTACGAGCAGTACTTC.

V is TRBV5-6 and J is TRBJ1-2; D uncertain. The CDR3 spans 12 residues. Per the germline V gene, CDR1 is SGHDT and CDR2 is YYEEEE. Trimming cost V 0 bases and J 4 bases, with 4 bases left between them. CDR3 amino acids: CASSLVAYGYTF. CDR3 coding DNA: TGTGCCAGCAGCTTGGTCGCCTATGGCTACACCTTC.

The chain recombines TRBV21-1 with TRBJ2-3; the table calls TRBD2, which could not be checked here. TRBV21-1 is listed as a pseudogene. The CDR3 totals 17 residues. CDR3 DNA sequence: TGTGCCAGCAGCAAGGACTTGAGCGGGGGGATCACAGATACGCAGTATTTT. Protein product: CASSKDLSGGITDTQYF.

This chain's CDR3 is CASSLGGGHSGEQYF. In nucleotides, the CDR3 is TGTGCCAGCAGCTTAGGCGGGGGGCATAGTGGCGAGCAGTACTTC. The V call is TRBV11-2, the J call TRBJ2-7; TRBD2 agrees at 8 bases. The CDR3 runs to 15 residues. J was trimmed by 6 bases and V by 1 base; bases with no gene match: 8. Germline loops: CDR1 SGHAT, CDR2 FQNNGV.

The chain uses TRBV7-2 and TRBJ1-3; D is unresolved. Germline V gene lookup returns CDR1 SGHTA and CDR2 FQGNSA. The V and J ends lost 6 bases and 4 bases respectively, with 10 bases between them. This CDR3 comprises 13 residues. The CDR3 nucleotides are TGTGCCAGCAGGGAGGTGGTCGGAAACACCATATATTTT. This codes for CASREVVGNTIYF.

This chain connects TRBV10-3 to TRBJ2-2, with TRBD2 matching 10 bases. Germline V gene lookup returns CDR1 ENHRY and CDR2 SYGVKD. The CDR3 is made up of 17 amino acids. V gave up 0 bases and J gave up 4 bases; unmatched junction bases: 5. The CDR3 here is CAISESNGLAVTGELFF. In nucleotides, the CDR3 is TGTGCCATCAGTGAGTCGAACGGACTAGCGGTCACCGGGGAGCTGTTTTTT.

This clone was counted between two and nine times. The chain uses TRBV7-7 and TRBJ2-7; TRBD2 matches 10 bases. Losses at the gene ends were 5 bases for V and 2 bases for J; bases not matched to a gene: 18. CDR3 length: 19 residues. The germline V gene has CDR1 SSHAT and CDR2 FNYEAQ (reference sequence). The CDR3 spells CASSLTSGEPPWEPYEQYF. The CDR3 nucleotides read TGTGCCAGCAGCCTCACTAGCGGGGAACCACCTTGGGAACCCTACGAGCAGTACTTC.

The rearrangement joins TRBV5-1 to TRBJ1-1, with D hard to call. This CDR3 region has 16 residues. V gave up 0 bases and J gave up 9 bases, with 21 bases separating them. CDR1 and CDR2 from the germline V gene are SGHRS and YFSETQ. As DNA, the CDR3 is TGCGCCAGCAGCTTGGTCCGTGTTGGTAATGGGAAAAAAGCTTTCTTT. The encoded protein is CASSLVRVGNGKKAFF.

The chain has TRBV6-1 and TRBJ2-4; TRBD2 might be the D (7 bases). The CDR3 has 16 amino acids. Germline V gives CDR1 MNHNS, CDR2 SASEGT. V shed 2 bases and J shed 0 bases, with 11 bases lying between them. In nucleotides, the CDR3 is TGTGCCAGCAGTGAAATCGGGGGGCGAGCCAAAAACATTCAGTACTTC. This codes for CASSEIGGRAKNIQYF.

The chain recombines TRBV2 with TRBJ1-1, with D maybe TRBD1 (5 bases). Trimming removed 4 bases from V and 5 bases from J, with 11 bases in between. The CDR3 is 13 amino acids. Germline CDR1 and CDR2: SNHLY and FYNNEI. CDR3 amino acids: CASSATEGTEAFF. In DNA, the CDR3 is TGTGCCAGCAGTGCGACAGAGGGGACTGAAGCTTTCTTT.

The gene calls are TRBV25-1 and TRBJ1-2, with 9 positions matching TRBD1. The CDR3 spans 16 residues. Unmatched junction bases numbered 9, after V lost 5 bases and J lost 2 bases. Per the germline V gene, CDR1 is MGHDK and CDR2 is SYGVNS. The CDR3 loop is CASSPPGDRANYGYTF. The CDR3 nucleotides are TGTGCCAGCAGTCCACCCGGGGACAGGGCCAACTATGGCTACACCTTC.

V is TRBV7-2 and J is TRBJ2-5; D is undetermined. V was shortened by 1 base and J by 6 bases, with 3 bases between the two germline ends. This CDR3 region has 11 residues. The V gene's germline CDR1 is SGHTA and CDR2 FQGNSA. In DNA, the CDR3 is TGTGCCAGCAGCTTAGAGCAGACCCAGTACTTC. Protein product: CASSLEQTQYF.

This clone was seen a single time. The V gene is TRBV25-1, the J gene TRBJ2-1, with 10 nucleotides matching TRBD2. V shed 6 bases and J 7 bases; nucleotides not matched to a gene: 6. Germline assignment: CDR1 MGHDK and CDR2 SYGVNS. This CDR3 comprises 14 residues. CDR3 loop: CASSSGGAGNEQFF. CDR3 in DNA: TGTGCCAGCAGCAGCGGGGGGGCTGGGAATGAGCAGTTCTTC.